Each of the 23 T cell receptor beta chains below was sequenced from the same sample in a study of blood T cell repertoires in COVID-19. TCRdb's copy holds only in-frame clones and misses some; the assay was immunoSEQ multiplex PCR. This sample carries roughly 210,000 clones, roughly 87% of them seen once, and the ten largest clones take 7% to 9%. Sequencing input: PBMCs or T cells enriched from blood (not recorded which). Receptors were obtained from a man aged 25-45 years in a cohort exposed to, infected with or recovered from COVID-19 (not recorded which).

This chain joins TRBV5-1 and TRBJ2-6; D might be TRBD1 (5 bases). CDR3 length: 16 amino acids. Trimming removed 0 bases from V and 4 bases from J, with 11 bases in between. Germline values: CDR1 SGHRS, CDR2 YFSETQ. The CDR3 loop reads CASSLEGAPGANVLTF. The DNA of the CDR3 is TGCGCCAGCAGCTTGGAAGGGGCGCCAGGGGCCAACGTCCTGACTTTC. The full variable domain, with the rest looked up from reference TRBV5-1 and TRBJ2-6, is KAGVTQTPRYLIKTRGQQVTLSCSPISGHRSVSWYQQTPGQGLQFLFEYFSETQRNKGNFPGRFSGRQFSNSRSEMNVSTLELGDSALYLCASSLEGAPGANVLTFGAGSRLTVL.

The chain couples TRBV5-1 to TRBJ2-6; TRBD2 agrees at 7 bases. This CDR3 is built from 18 residues. V shed 0 bases, J shed 0 bases, and the junction held 6 bases outside the gene matches. Germline loops: CDR1 SGHRS, CDR2 YFSETQ. CDR3 bases: TGCGCCAGCAGCTTGGATTCGGGGGGTATCTCTGGGGCCAACGTCCTGACTTTC. Its protein is CASSLDSGGISGANVLTF.

CDR3 sequence reads: CASSSPGGSTEAFF. The CDR3 coding sequence is TGCGCCAGCAGCTCGCCGGGGGGTTCCACTGAAGCTTTCTTT. The rearrangement uses TRBV5-1 and TRBJ1-1, with D tentatively TRBD1 (5 bases). Germline V gene data show CDR1 as SGHRS and CDR2 as YFSETQ. The CDR3 runs to 14 residues. Trimming took 3 bases from V and 4 from J, leaving 13 bases between them. The complete variable domain, with remaining parts taken from reference TRBV5-1 and TRBJ1-1, reads KAGVTQTPRYLIKTRGQQVTLSCSPISGHRSVSWYQQTPGQGLQFLFEYFSETQRNKGNFPGRFSGRQFSNSRSEMNVSTLELGDSALYLCASSSPGGSTEAFFGQGTRLTVV.

The J gene is TRBJ2-3, the V gene TRBV9, with a tentative D call TRBD2 (6 bases). This CDR3 contains 14 residues. Germline V gives CDR1 SGDLS, CDR2 YYNGEE. V shed 0 bases and J shed 7 bases, with 12 bases lying between them. The chain's CDR3 is CASSVATTSNTQYF. The CDR3 coding sequence is TGTGCCAGCAGCGTAGCTACAACTAGCAATACGCAGTATTTT.

J is TRBJ2-7 and V is TRBV5-1, with TRBD1 as a possible D gene (5 bases). The CDR3 loop spans 13 amino acids. The ends were cut back, 4 bases at V and 3 bases at J, with 11 bases in the middle. CDR1 and CDR2 from the germline V gene are SGHRS and YFSETQ. The CDR3 here is CASSTAGIYEQYF. Written as DNA, the CDR3 is TGCGCCAGCAGCACGGCAGGGATCTACGAGCAGTACTTC.

The table lists this clone with a count of one. At the DNA level, this CDR3 is encoded by other sequences in the same sample as well. J is TRBJ2-7 and V is TRBV9, with TRBD2 identical over 9 bases. The CDR3 sequence is 15 residues long. Trimming at V came to 3 bases and at J to 4 bases, leaving 8 bases not matched to a gene. Looked up from germline, CDR1 is SGDLS and CDR2 is YYNGEE. The CDR3 spells CASSEAGTSSYEQYF. CDR3 coding DNA: TGTGCCAGCAGCGAGGCGGGGACTAGCAGTTACGAGCAGTACTTC.

This clone appeared a single time. For the CDR3, the DNA is TGCGCCAGCAGTCCCGGGGGGGAGCGGGGTAGAGGCGCCGGGGAGCTGTTTTTT. The encoded protein is CASSPGGERGRGAGELFF. V and J are TRBV10-2 and TRBJ2-2; 8 nucleotides match TRBD2. The CDR3 spans 18 residues. J was trimmed by 6 bases and V by 5 bases; bases with no gene match: 17. The V gene's germline CDR1 is WSHSY and CDR2 SAAADI.

The chain is built from TRBV7-3 and TRBJ2-3; TRBD1 matches 9 bases. Germline values: CDR1 SGHTA, CDR2 FQGTGA. The V segment lost 5 bases and the J segment 2 bases; nucleotides outside the gene matches: 8. The CDR3 is 16 amino acids. CDR3 in DNA: TGTGCCAGCAGCCCCGGGACAGGGACAAACACAGATACGCAGTATTTT. It specifies CASSPGTGTNTDTQYF. The whole variable domain, filled in from reference TRBV7-3 and TRBJ2-3, reads GAGVSQTPSNKVTEKGKYVELRCDPISGHTALYWYRQSLGQGPEFLIYFQGTGAADDSGLPNDRFFAVRPEGSVSTLKIQRTERGDSAVYLCASSPGTGTNTDTQYFGPGTRLTVL.

J is TRBJ1-1 and V is TRBV6-2 or TRBV6-3; D gene ambiguous. CDR3 length: 14 residues. From germline, CDR1 is MNHEY and CDR2 SVGEGT. The V and J ends lost 0 bases and 2 bases respectively, with 7 bases between them. CDR3 bases: TGTGCCAGCAGTTACTCGTACAGCAACACTGAAGCTTTCTTT. Protein: CASSYSYSNTEAFF.

The J gene is TRBJ1-1, the V gene TRBV5-1; D gene unclear. Germline loops: CDR1 SGHRS, CDR2 YFSETQ. This CDR3 comprises 11 residues. Trimming removed 6 bases from V and 3 bases from J, with 6 bases in between. In DNA, the CDR3 is TGCGCCAGCAAAGAGGACACTGAAGCTTTCTTT. Translating it yields CASKEDTEAFF.

The rearrangement links TRBV6-4 to TRBJ1-6, with TRBD1 matching 7 bases. The V gene's germline CDR1 is MRHNA and CDR2 SNTAGT. The CDR3 is 14 amino acids. Trimming cost V 6 bases and J 7 bases; bases outside gene matches: 6. CDR3 bases: TGTGCCAGCAGAGGGGGCCGCGACAATTCACCCCTCCACTTT. This codes for CASRGGRDNSPLHF.

The genes are TRBV3-1 (or the pseudogene TRBV3-2) and TRBJ2-7; 10 bases line up with TRBD1. This CDR3 comprises 15 residues. V lost 2 bases, J lost 6 bases, and 7 bases stayed unmatched. Germline CDR1 reads LGHDT; CDR2 reads YNNKEL (reference sequence). The CDR3 nucleotides are TGTGCCAGCAGCCAAAGACAGGGGGCTTTGGTCGAGCAGTACTTC. Residues: CASSQRQGALVEQYF.

The chain uses TRBV27 and TRBJ1-1, with TRBD1 identical over 7 bases. The CDR3 covers 16 residues. Germline-derived CDR1 and CDR2 are MNHEY and SMNVEV (reference sequence). The junction had 12 bases not matched to a gene; V was cut back by 2 bases and J by 6 bases. For the CDR3, the DNA is TGTGCCAGCAGTTTAACCCCCACAGGGGAGGCCCCTGAAGCTTTCTTT. This encodes CASSLTPTGEAPEAFF.

The chain uses TRBV4-2 and TRBJ2-1; possibly TRBD2 for D (6 bases). The CDR3 has 19 residues. CDR1 LGHNA and CDR2 YNFKEQ come from the germline V gene. Trimming removed 0 bases at V and 2 bases at J, with 20 bases between. As DNA, the CDR3 is TGTGCCAGCAGCCAAGAGTGGGTTATAGCCGGGACTGCCTACAATGAGCAGTTCTTC. As protein: CASSQEWVIAGTAYNEQFF.

This clone showed up just once. The CDR3 region is CSVLAGSSYEQYF. CDR3 bases: TGCAGCGTTCTAGCGGGATCCTCCTACGAGCAGTACTTC. This chain connects TRBV29-1 to TRBJ2-7; TRBD2 matches at 9 bases. The germline V gene encodes CDR1 SQVTM and CDR2 ANQGSEA. Trimming at V came to 5 bases and at J to 0 bases, leaving 2 bases not matched to a gene. The CDR3 spans 13 residues.

In its sample, this clone was seen once. The rearrangement joins TRBV9 to TRBJ1-4, with 7 bases that match TRBD1. V lost 0 bases and J lost 4; bases outside the gene matches: 3. There are 15 residues in the CDR3. Germline lookup yields CDR1 SGDLS and CDR2 YYNGEE. CDR3 sequence (DNA): TGTGCCAGCAGCGTAGGGACAGGTAGTAATGAAAAACTGTTTTTT. This codes for CASSVGTGSNEKLFF.

The chain is built from TRBV7-3 and TRBJ2-1; 8 positions agree with TRBD2. Germline V gene sequence: CDR1 SGHTA, CDR2 FQGTGA. Unmatched junction bases numbered 33, after V lost 5 bases and J lost 12 bases. This CDR3 is built from 21 residues. The DNA for the CDR3 is TGTGCCAGCAGCCGTACCACATCTTTCGGACTAGTTCGCGGGAGGCCTAAGGGGCAGTTCTTC. Protein product: CASSRTTSFGLVRGRPKGQFF.

This clone was recorded only once. The genes are TRBV5-1 and TRBJ2-7, with TRBD2 matching over 13 bases. V lost 3 bases to trimming and J lost 2 bases; unmatched junction nucleotides: 8. CDR1 and CDR2 from the germline V gene are SGHRS and YFSETQ. The CDR3 loop spans 17 amino acids. The CDR3: CASSSLGTSGNPYEQYF. CDR3 DNA: TGCGCCAGCAGCTCGCTCGGGACTAGCGGGAACCCCTACGAGCAGTACTTC. Combining the CDR3 with reference TRBV5-1 and TRBJ2-7 gives the whole variable domain KAGVTQTPRYLIKTRGQQVTLSCSPISGHRSVSWYQQTPGQGLQFLFEYFSETQRNKGNFPGRFSGRQFSNSRSEMNVSTLELGDSALYLCASSSLGTSGNPYEQYFGPGTRLTVT.

This clone appeared a few times. The chain combines TRBV7-9 with TRBJ2-7; the match to TRBD1 covers 9 bases. The CDR3 has 15 amino acids. The trim removed 5 bases at V and 6 bases at J, leaving 11 bases unmatched. The germline V gene encodes CDR1 SEHNR and CDR2 FQNEAQ (reference sequence). As DNA, the CDR3 is TGTGCCAGCAGCCTGGGACAGGGAAAGGGGTCCGAGCAGTACTTC. Its protein product is CASSLGQGKGSEQYF.

This chain connects TRBV29-1 to TRBJ2-1, with 11 bases identical to TRBD2. The J segment lost 5 bases and the V segment lost 3 bases, leaving 3 bases of the junction unmatched. From germline, CDR1 is SQVTM and CDR2 ANQGSEA. The CDR3 length is 14 residues. CDR3 nucleotide sequence: TGCAGCGTTGACCCTAGCGGGAGGAACAATGAGCAGTTCTTC. Its protein is CSVDPSGRNNEQFF.

This rearrangement joins TRBV4-1 to TRBJ2-2; TRBD2 matches at 7 bases. The germline CDR1 and CDR2 sequences are MGHRA and YSYEKL. V lost 2 bases, J lost 6 bases, and 6 bases stayed unmatched. This CDR3 contains 15 residues. CDR3 in amino acids: CASSQSLAAAGELFF. DNA of the CDR3: TGCGCCAGCAGCCAAAGCCTAGCGGCCGCCGGGGAGCTGTTTTTT.

This clone has more than one count but fewer than ten. V and J are TRBV27 and TRBJ2-7; 11 bases fit TRBD2. This CDR3 is 13 amino acids long. V shed 8 bases and J 7 bases; nucleotides not matched to a gene: 7. Germline assignment: CDR1 MNHEY and CDR2 SMNVEV (reference sequence). CDR3 DNA sequence: TGTGCCAGCGGAACTAGCGGGAGTAGTGAGCAGTACTTC. Amino acid sequence: CASGTSGSSEQYF.

The CDR3 protein is CASSPGDKNEQFF. The CDR3 nucleotides read TGTGCCAGTAGCCCAGGGGACAAGAATGAGCAGTTCTTC. The chain carries TRBV19 and TRBJ2-1, with D perhaps matching TRBD1 (6 bases). Germline lookup yields CDR1 LNHDA and CDR2 SQIVND (reference sequence). This CDR3 region has 13 residues. V was cut by 6 bases and J by 7 bases, with 13 bases left in between.